A single sample is the source of the 10 T cell receptor beta chains below, sequenced in a study of T cells after yellow fever vaccination. TCRdb re-analysed the 5' RACE reads in MiXCR, keeping a single row per CDR3 protein. The sample lists 400,000 or so distinct CDR3 sequences; 6.2% were seen once. This specimen was PBMCs, taken 5 days after the yellow fever booster vaccination. These receptors were obtained from a man aged 25 to 45 who received the YFV17D yellow fever vaccine.

The chain carries TRBV3-1 and TRBJ2-1, with TRBD2 matching 7 bases. The ends lost 0 bases at V and 7 bases at J; junction bases unmatched: 9. The CDR3 has 16 amino acids. Germline CDR1 is LGHDT and CDR2 is YNNKEL (reference sequence). As DNA, the CDR3 is TGTGCCAGCAGCCAAGATTTTGGACTAGGATTTAATGAGCAGTTCTTC. The encoded protein is CASSQDFGLGFNEQFF.

The rearrangement uses TRBV18 and TRBJ2-2, with D unclear. V lost 6 bases to trimming and J lost 0 bases, with 20 bases between them. This CDR3 is built from 18 residues. CDR1 and CDR2 (germline): KGHSH, LQKENI. The CDR3 protein is CASSQSGVQPANTGELFF. CDR3 DNA: TGTGCCAGCTCTCAGTCTGGGGTCCAACCTGCGAACACCGGGGAGCTGTTTTTT.

The chain has TRBV12-3 or TRBV12-4 and TRBJ1-2; no clear D. Trimming removed 6 bases from V and 0 bases from J, with 14 bases in between. CDR3 length equals 15 residues. The CDR3 is CASRASRVSNYGYTF. The CDR3 DNA is TGTGCCAGCAGGGCGAGCCGGGTCTCTAACTATGGCTACACCTTC.

The V gene is TRBV20-1, the J gene TRBJ1-2; no clear D gene. Germline loops: CDR1 DFQATT, CDR2 SNEGSKA (reference sequence). V lost 3 bases, J lost 6 bases, and 8 bases lay in between. The CDR3 is made up of 11 amino acids. In nucleotides, the CDR3 is TGCAGTGCTAGTCAGAGTGATGGCTACACCTTC. This encodes CSASQSDGYTF.

This clonotype was detected ten times or more. V gene TRBV6-4 combines with J gene TRBJ2-3, with 13 bases fitting TRBD2. Germline V gene sequence: CDR1 MRHNA, CDR2 SNTAGT. The V gene end was trimmed by 6 bases and the J gene end by 4 bases; junction bases not matched to a gene: 4. The CDR3 runs 15 residues. The CDR3 here is CASSRTSGSSDTQYF. Written as DNA, the CDR3 is TGTGCCAGCAGCCGGACTAGCGGGAGTTCAGATACGCAGTATTTT.

The chain's CDR3 is CSGWTSGQKETQYF. The CDR3 DNA follows: TGCAGTGGCTGGACTAGCGGACAGAAAGAGACCCAGTACTTC. This chain uses TRBV20-1 with TRBJ2-5; 10 bases agree with TRBD2. The trim removed 7 bases at V and 3 bases at J, leaving 8 bases unmatched. Germline lookup yields CDR1 DFQATT and CDR2 SNEGSKA (reference sequence). The CDR3 extends over 14 amino acids.

This chain links TRBV4-3 with TRBJ2-1; no clear D gene. V was pared by 0 bases and J by 6 bases, with 9 bases between. The CDR3 is made up of 14 amino acids. Germline V CDR1 and CDR2: LGHNA, YSLEER. The CDR3 sequence: CASSQDHNGNEQFF. The CDR3 nucleotides are TGCGCCAGCAGCCAAGATCATAACGGCAATGAGCAGTTCTTC.

There are many counts of this clonotype. A read error may account for a junction end that differs from germline. The gene calls are TRBV6-5 and TRBJ1-2; D not certain. The CDR3 runs 13 residues. Germline-derived CDR1 and CDR2 are MNHEY and SVGAGI. The CDR3, as DNA: TGTGCCAGCGGTTACCTGACACGGGTCAACTACACCTTC. Translated, it gives CASGYLTRVNYTF.

This clonotype has only a few counts. The genes are TRBV5-4 and TRBJ1-6, with no clear D. Trimming removed 0 bases from V and 7 bases from J, with 8 bases in between. Germline CDR1 SGHNT, CDR2 YYREEE (reference sequence). The CDR3 totals 14 residues. The CDR3 region is CASSLGFGNSPLHF. The CDR3 region has the DNA TGTGCCAGCAGCTTGGGGTTCGGGAATTCACCCCTCCACTTT.

V is TRBV9 and J is TRBJ2-1; D unresolved. Germline V gene lookup returns CDR1 SGDLS and CDR2 YYNGEE. This CDR3 comprises 15 residues. Deletions cut 0 bases from V and 9 bases from J, with 16 bases between. CDR3: CASSVEVLKGTEQFF. The CDR3 nucleotides read TGTGCCAGCAGCGTAGAGGTCCTCAAGGGTACTGAGCAGTTCTTC.